This T cell receptor (beta chain) emerged from a study of blood T cell repertoires in COVID-19. Some clones are missing from TCRdb's copy, which holds only in-frame ones; the method was immunoSEQ multiplex PCR. This sample yields approximately 380,000 clones, of which roughly nine tenths are seen a single time; about 0.86% belongs to the top ten. Specimen: PBMCs or T cells enriched from blood (not recorded which). The TCR comes from a woman between 40 and 50 years old who had been exposed to COVID-19.

Written as DNA, the CDR3 is TGTGCCAGCAGCGTCTCGGGACTAGCCACCTTAGAGACCCAGTACTTC. Translating gives CASSVSGLATLETQYF. This chain connects TRBV9 to TRBJ2-5, with 9 bases identical to TRBD2. The CDR3 has 16 amino acids. V trimming: 2 bases; J trimming: 4 bases; junction bases outside the gene matches: 9. From germline, CDR1 is SGDLS and CDR2 YYNGEE.